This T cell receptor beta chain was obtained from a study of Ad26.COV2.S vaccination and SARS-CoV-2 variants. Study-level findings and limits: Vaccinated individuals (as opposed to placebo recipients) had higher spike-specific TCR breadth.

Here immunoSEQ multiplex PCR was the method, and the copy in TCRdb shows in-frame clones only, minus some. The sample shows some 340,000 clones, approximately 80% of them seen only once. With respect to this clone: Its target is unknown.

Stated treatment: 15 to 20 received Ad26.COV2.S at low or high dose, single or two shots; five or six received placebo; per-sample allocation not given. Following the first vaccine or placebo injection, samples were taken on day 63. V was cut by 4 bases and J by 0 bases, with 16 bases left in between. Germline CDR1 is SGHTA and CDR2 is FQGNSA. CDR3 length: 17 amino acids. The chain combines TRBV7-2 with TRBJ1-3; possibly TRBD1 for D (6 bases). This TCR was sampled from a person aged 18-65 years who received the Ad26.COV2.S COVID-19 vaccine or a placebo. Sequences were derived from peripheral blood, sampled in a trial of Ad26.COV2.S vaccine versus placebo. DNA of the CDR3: TGTGCCAGCAGCTCGAGAATGCAGGGGAACTCTGGAAACACCATATATTTT. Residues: CASSSRMQGNSGNTIYF.